These 14 T cell receptor beta chains were all obtained from the same sample, sequenced in a study of lymphopenia after photon versus proton radiotherapy. Some clones are missing from TCRdb's copy, which holds only in-frame ones; the method was immunoSEQ multiplex PCR. The table lists 150,000 to 200,000 clones, about 85% of them singletons, with around 5.1% in the top ten. This sample comprised peripheral blood, obtained from a patient treated with photon-based radiotherapy. These receptor sequences come from a man aged 50 to 59 with gastric cancer.

The J gene is TRBJ1-2, the V gene TRBV28; a weak D match, TRBD1 (6 bases). There are 14 residues in the CDR3. Between the trimmed V and J ends, which lost 8 bases and 1 base, there was a span of 14 bases. CDR1 and CDR2 (germline): MDHEN, SYDVKM. Here the CDR3 DNA reads TGTGCCAGCGGATCATCGGGACATAACTATGGCTACACCTTC. It yields the protein CASGSSGHNYGYTF.

The V gene is TRBV7-3, the J gene TRBJ1-1; no clear D. This CDR3 contains 15 residues. Trimming stripped 1 base from V and 1 base from J, with 10 bases between. Germline values: CDR1 SGHTA, CDR2 FQGTGA. The CDR3, as DNA: TGTGCCAGCAGCTTAATGCCGGCGGGGAACACTGAAGCTTTCTTT. Translating it yields CASSLMPAGNTEAFF.

The chain recombines TRBV11-2 with TRBJ2-7; possibly TRBD2 for D (5 bases). The germline V and J ends were trimmed by 4 bases and 0 bases, with 13 bases remaining between them. CDR3 length equals 15 residues. Germline V gene sequence: CDR1 SGHAT, CDR2 FQNNGV. DNA for the CDR3: TGTGCCAGCAGCTCCAGGACTCAGAGCTCCTACGAGCAGTACTTC. This translates into CASSSRTQSSYEQYF.

J is TRBJ2-2 and V is TRBV5-1; weak D call: TRBD1 (6 bases). Germline V gene sequence: CDR1 SGHRS, CDR2 YFSETQ. The CDR3 covers 15 residues. V was pared by 1 base and J by 9 bases, with 16 bases between. The CDR3 reads CASSLLHTGTRELFF. CDR3 bases: TGCGCCAGCAGCTTGCTACATACAGGGACCAGGGAGCTGTTTTTT.

The CDR3 sequence: CASTKGYHTEAFF. In DNA form, the CDR3 reads TGTGCCAGTACAAAGGGTTATCACACTGAAGCTTTCTTT. The chain employs TRBV19 and TRBJ1-1; D unclear. This CDR3 has 13 residues. V dropped 7 bases and J dropped 3 bases, with 12 bases sitting between them. The germline CDR1 and CDR2 sequences are LNHDA and SQIVND (reference sequence).

This clone was seen only once. The rearrangement joins TRBV2 to TRBJ1-2; D may be TRBD1 (5 bases). Germline CDR1 and CDR2: SNHLY and FYNNEI. Trimming pared 7 bases from V and 9 bases from J, leaving 21 bases between. This CDR3 region has 14 residues. CDR3 in amino acids: CASTEGDPHPSYTF. The CDR3 DNA reads TGTGCCAGCACCGAAGGGGACCCACATCCAAGCTACACCTTC.

The rearrangement links TRBV5-8 to TRBJ1-1; D call uncertain. The CDR3 is 14 residues long. In germline, CDR1 is SGHTS, CDR2 YDEGEE. Trimming took off 0 bases at V and 4 bases at J, with 10 bases between the two ends. In nucleotides, the CDR3 is TGTGCCAGCAGCTTGGAGGTTGGTCGCACTGAAGCTTTCTTT. Translated: CASSLEVGRTEAFF.

The sample holds one count of this clone. CDR3 sequence reads: CAWRAPGTAALREQYF. The CDR3 nucleotides are TGTGCCTGGAGAGCCCCTGGGACTGCTGCCCTTAGGGAGCAGTACTTC. The gene calls are TRBV30 and TRBJ2-7; possible D gene TRBD2, 6 bases. V lost 3 bases and J 7 bases, leaving 25 bases between the germline ends. The CDR3 runs to 16 residues. Per germline, CDR1 GTSNPN and CDR2 SVGIG (reference sequence).

The chain carries TRBV6-5 and TRBJ1-1, with D maybe TRBD1 (6 bases). Germline-derived CDR1 and CDR2 are MNHEY and SVGAGI. The V and J ends lost 6 bases and 0 bases respectively, with 14 bases between them. The CDR3 has 15 residues. The CDR3 bases are TGTGCCAGCAGCCCTACAGGGAATATGAACACTGAAGCTTTCTTT. This translates into CASSPTGNMNTEAFF.

This clone was seen only once. V usage is TRBV28 and J usage is TRBJ1-1; 8 bases agree with TRBD1. The junction had 9 bases not matched to a gene; V was cut back by 6 bases and J by 6 bases. This CDR3 is built from 14 residues. The germline gives CDR1 MDHEN, CDR2 SYDVKM. The CDR3 spells CASRNRDRPSEAFF. CDR3 nucleotides: TGTGCCAGCAGGAACCGGGACAGGCCTTCTGAAGCTTTCTTT.

This chain connects TRBV30 to TRBJ2-7; D call uncertain. CDR1 and CDR2 from the germline V gene are GTSNPN and SVGIG (reference sequence). Trimming removed 3 bases from V and 4 bases from J, with 7 bases in between. This CDR3 region has 11 residues. The CDR3: CAWRENYEQYF. The CDR3 bases are TGTGCCTGGAGGGAGAATTACGAGCAGTACTTC.

The V gene is TRBV6-4, the J gene TRBJ2-1; a possible D gene is TRBD1 (6 bases). V shed 6 bases and J shed 3 bases, with 15 bases lying between them. The CDR3 length is 15 residues. CDR1 and CDR2 (germline): MRHNA, SNTAGT. Written as DNA, the CDR3 is TGTGCCAGCAGCGCCTTAGGGGGAGACTACAATGAGCAGTTCTTC. This sequence encodes CASSALGGDYNEQFF.

The rearrangement joins TRBV10-3 to TRBJ2-3; D perhaps matches TRBD2 (6 bases). Germline V CDR1 and CDR2: ENHRY, SYGVKD. The V and J ends lost 3 bases and 5 bases respectively, with 15 bases between them. This CDR3 is 15 amino acids long. CDR3 DNA: TGTGCCATCAGTGACCCGGGACTTGCGATAGATACGCAGTATTTT. It encodes CAISDPGLAIDTQYF.

V usage is TRBV4-3 and J usage is TRBJ2-1, with a possible D match to TRBD1 (5 bases). V lost 4 bases to trimming and J lost 4 bases, with 14 bases between them. CDR1 and CDR2 from the germline V gene are LGHNA and YSLEER. The CDR3 length is 15 residues. The CDR3 sequence: CASSPSPGRYNEQFF. In DNA, the CDR3 is TGCGCCAGCAGCCCCAGCCCAGGGCGGTACAATGAGCAGTTCTTC.